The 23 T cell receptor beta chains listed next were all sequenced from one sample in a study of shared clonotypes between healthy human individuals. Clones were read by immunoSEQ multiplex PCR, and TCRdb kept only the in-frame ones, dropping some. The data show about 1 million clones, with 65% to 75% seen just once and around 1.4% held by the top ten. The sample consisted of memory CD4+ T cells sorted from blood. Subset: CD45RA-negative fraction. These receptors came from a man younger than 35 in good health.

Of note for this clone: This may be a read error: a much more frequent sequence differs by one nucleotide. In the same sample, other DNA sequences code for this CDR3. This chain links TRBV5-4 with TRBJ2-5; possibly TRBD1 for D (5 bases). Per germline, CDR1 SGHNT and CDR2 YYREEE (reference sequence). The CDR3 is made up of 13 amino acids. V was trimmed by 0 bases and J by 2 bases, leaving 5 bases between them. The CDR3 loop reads CASSLDRQETQYF. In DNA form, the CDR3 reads TGTGCCAGCAGCTTGGACAGGCAAGAGACCCAGTACTTC.

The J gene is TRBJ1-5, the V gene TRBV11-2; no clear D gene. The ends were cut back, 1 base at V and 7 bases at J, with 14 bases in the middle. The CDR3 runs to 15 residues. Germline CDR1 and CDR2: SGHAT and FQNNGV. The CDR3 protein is CASSLAAGLGQPQHF. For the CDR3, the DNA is TGTGCCAGCAGCTTAGCGGCAGGCCTGGGGCAGCCCCAGCATTTT.

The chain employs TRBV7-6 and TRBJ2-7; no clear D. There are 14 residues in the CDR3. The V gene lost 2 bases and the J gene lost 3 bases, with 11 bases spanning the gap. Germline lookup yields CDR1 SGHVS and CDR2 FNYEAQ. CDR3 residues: CASSLTFSSYEQYF. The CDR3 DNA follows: TGTGCCAGCAGCTTAACTTTTTCGAGCTACGAGCAGTACTTC.

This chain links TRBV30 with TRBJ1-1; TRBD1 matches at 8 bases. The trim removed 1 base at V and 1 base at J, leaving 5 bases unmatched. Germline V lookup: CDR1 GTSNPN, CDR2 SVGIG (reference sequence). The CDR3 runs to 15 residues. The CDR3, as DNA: TGTGCCTGGAGTGGGAGGGGGACAGGGAACACTGAAGCTTTCTTT. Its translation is CAWSGRGTGNTEAFF.

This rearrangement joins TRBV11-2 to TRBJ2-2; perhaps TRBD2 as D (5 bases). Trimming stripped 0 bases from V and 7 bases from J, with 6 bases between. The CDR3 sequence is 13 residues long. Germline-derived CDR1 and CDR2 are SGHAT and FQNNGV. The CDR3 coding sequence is TGTGCCAGCAGCTTAGAGAGGGTCGGGGAGCTGTTTTTT. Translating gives CASSLERVGELFF.

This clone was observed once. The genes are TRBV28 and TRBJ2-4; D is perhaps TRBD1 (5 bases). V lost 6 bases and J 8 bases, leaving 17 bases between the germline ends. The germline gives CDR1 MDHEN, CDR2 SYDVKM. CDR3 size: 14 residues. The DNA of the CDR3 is TGTGCCAGCAGACCGATAGGGGCGAAAGACATTCAGTACTTC. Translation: CASRPIGAKDIQYF.

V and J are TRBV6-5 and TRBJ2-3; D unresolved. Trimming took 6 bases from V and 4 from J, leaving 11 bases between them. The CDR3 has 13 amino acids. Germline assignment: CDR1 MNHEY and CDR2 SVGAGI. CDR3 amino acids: CASSPVGADTQYF. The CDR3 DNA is TGTGCCAGCAGCCCCGTTGGGGCAGATACGCAGTATTTT.

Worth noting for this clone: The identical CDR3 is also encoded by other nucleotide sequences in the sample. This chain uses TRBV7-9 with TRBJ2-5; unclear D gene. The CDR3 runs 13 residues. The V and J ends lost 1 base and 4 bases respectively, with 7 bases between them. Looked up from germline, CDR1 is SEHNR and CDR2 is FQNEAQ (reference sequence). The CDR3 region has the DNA TGTGCCAGCAGCTTAGTCGGTTCAGAGACCCAGTACTTC. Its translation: CASSLVGSETQYF. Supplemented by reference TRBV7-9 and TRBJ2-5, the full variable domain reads DTGVSQNPRHKITKRGQNVTFRCDPISEHNRLYWYRQTLGQGPEFLTYFQNEAQLEKSRLLSDRFSAERPKGSFSTLEIQRTEQGDSAMYLCASSLVGSETQYFGPGTRLLVL.

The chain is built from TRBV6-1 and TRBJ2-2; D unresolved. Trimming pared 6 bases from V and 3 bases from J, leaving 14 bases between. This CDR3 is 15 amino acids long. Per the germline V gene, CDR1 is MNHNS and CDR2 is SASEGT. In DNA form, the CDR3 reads TGTGCCAGCAGCTCGGGCAGATTGGACACCGGGGAGCTGTTTTTT. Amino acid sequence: CASSSGRLDTGELFF.

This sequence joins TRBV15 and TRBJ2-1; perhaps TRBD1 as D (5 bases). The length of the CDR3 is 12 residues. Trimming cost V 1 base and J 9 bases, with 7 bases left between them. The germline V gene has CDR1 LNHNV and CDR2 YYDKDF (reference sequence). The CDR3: CATSRVQGEQFF. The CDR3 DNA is TGTGCCACCAGCAGAGTTCAGGGTGAGCAGTTCTTC.

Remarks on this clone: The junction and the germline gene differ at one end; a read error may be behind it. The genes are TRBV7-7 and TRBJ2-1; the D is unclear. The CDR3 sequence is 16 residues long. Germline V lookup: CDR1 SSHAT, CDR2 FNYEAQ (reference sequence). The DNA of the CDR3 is TGTGCTAGCAGCCCCAGTGGGTGGGGATCCTACAATGAGCAGTTCTTC. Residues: CASSPSGWGSYNEQFF.

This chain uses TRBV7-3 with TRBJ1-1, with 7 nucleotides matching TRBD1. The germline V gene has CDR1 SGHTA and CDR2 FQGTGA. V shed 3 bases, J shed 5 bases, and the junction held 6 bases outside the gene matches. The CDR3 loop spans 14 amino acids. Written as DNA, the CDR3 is TGTGCCAGCAGCTTCGGACAGGAGGGAACTGAAGCTTTCTTT. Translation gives CASSFGQEGTEAFF. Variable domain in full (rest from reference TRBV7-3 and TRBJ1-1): GAGVSQTPSNKVTEKGKYVELRCDPISGHTALYWYRQSLGQGPEFLIYFQGTGAADDSGLPNDRFFAVRPEGSVSTLKIQRTERGDSAVYLCASSFGQEGTEAFFGQGTRLTVV.

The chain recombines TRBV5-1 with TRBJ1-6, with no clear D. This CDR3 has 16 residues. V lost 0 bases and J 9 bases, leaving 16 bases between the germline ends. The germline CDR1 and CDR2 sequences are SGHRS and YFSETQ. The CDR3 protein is CASSLAILDGGSPLHF. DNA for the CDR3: TGCGCCAGCAGCTTGGCCATCCTGGACGGTGGTTCACCCCTCCACTTT.

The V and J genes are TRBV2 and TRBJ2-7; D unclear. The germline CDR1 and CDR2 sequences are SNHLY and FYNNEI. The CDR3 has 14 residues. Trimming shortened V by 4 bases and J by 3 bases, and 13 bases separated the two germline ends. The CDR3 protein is CASSVEMTNYEQYF. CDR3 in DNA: TGTGCCAGCAGTGTTGAGATGACCAACTACGAGCAGTACTTC.

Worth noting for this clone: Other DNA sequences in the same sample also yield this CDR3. The CDR3 DNA sequence: TGCGCCAGCAGCCTCGGGACAGGCACAGATACGCAGTATTTT. As protein: CASSLGTGTDTQYF. The chain uses TRBV5-1 and TRBJ2-3, with TRBD1 matching over 7 bases. Germline V gene lookup returns CDR1 SGHRS and CDR2 YFSETQ. V trimming: 4 bases; J trimming: 1 base; junction bases outside the gene matches: 3. The CDR3 has 14 amino acids.

The CDR3 DNA follows: TGTGCCAGCAGTGCGGAGAACACCGGGGAGCTGTTTTTT. Residues: CASSAENTGELFF. V is TRBV2 and J is TRBJ2-2; D is unclear. CDR3 length equals 13 residues. The germline V gene encodes CDR1 SNHLY and CDR2 FYNNEI. V was pared by 4 bases and J by 1 base, with 4 bases between.

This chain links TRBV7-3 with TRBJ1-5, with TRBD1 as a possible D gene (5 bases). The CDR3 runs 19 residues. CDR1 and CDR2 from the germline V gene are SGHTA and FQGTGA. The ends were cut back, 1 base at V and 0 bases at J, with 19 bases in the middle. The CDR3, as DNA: TGTGCCAGCAGCTTAAAAGGGAACAGGCCTCTTCATAGCAATCAGCCCCAGCATTTT. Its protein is CASSLKGNRPLHSNQPQHF.

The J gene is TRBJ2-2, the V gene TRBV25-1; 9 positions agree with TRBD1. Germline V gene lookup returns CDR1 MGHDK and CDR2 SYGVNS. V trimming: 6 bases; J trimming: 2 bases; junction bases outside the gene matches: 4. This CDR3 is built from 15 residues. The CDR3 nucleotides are TGTGCCAGCAGGGGACAGGGAAGAAACACCGGGGAGCTGTTTTTT. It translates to CASRGQGRNTGELFF.

In nucleotides, the CDR3 is TGTGCCAGCTCACCAAGAAGGGCTTCCGGTGGGAACAATGAGCAGTTCTTC. This gives the protein CASSPRRASGGNNEQFF. The chain has TRBV18 and TRBJ2-1; D is unresolved. CDR1 is KGHSH and CDR2 is LQKENI in the germline V gene. The CDR3 has 17 amino acids. Between the trimmed V and J ends, which lost 2 bases and 5 bases, there was a span of 19 bases.

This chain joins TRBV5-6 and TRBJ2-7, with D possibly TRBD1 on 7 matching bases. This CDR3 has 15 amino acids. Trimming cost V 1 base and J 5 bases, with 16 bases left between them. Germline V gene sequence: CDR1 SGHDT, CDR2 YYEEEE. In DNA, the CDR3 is TGTGCCAGCAGCTTGACCGGGACAGCTAGCGACGAGCAGTACTTC. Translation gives CASSLTGTASDEQYF.

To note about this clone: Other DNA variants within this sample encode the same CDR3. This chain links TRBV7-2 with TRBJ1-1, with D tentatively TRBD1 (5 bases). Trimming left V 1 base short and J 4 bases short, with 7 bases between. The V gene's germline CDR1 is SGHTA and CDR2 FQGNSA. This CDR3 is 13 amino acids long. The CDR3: CASSLDGGTEAFF. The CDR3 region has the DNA TGTGCCAGCAGCTTAGACGGGGGCACTGAAGCTTTCTTT.

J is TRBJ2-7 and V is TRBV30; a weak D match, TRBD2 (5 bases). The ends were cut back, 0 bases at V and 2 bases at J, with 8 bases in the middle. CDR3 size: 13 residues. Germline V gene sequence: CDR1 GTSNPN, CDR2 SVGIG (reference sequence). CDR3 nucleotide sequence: TGTGCCTGGAGTGTACGAGGGACCTACGAGCAGTACTTC. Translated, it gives CAWSVRGTYEQYF.

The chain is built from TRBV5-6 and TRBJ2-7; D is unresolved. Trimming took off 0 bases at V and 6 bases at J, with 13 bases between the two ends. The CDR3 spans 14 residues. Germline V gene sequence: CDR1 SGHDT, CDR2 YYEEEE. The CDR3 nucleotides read TGTGCCAGCAGCTTGGCTCCAACCATTGGCGAGCAGTACTTC. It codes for CASSLAPTIGEQYF. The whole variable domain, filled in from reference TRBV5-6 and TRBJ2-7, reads DAGVTQSPTHLIKTRGQQVTLRCSPKSGHDTVSWYQQALGQGPQFIFQYYEEEERQRGNFPDRFSGHQFPNYSSELNVNALLLGDSALYLCASSLAPTIGEQYFGPGTRLTVT.